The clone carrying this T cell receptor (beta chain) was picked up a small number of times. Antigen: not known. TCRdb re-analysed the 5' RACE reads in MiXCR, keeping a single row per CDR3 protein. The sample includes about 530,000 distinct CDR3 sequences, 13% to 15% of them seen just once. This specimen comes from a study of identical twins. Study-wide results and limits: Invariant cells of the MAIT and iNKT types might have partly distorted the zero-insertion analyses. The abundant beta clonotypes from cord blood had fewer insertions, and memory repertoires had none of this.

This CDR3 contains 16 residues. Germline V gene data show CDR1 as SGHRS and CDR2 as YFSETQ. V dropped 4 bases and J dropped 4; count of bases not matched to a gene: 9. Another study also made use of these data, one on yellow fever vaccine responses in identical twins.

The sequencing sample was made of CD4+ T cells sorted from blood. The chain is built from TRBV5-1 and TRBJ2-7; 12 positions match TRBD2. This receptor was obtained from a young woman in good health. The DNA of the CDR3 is TGCGCCAGCAGCGTGGGACTAGCGGGCTCGGGTTACGAGCAGTACTTC. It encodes CASSVGLAGSGYEQYF.